Following are 21 T cell receptor beta chains from one sample sequenced in a study of OX40 agonist ivuxolimab in advanced cancers. Measured with immunoSEQ multiplex PCR; TCRdb has only the in-frame clones, and not every one. The repertoire holds around 100,000 clones, with roughly 95% as singletons. Sequencing used CD4+ or CD8+ T cells sorted from blood, obtained in a trial of the OX40 agonist ivuxolimab. The receptors were gathered from an adult with an advanced solid tumor such as melanoma, head and neck, liver or kidney cancer.

The chain carries TRBV5-4 and TRBJ2-5, with 7 bases aligning to TRBD1. CDR3 length: 15 residues. In germline, CDR1 is SGHNT, CDR2 YYREEE (reference sequence). With 3 bases clipped from V and 0 bases from J, the junction kept 5 bases outside the gene matches. This CDR3 reads CASSSDGTDQETQYF. For the CDR3, the DNA is TGTGCCAGCAGCTCGGACGGGACAGACCAAGAGACCCAGTACTTC.

The CDR3 nucleotides are TGTGCCAGCACACTCCAACAGGGGTTTGGAGGCGAGCAGTACTTC. The encoded protein is CASTLQQGFGGEQYF. The chain employs TRBV6-5 and TRBJ2-7, with 7 bases identical to TRBD1. CDR3 size: 15 residues. Germline V gives CDR1 MNHEY, CDR2 SVGAGI. V shed 7 bases, J shed 6 bases, and the junction held 15 bases outside the gene matches.

The J gene is TRBJ1-1, the V gene TRBV13; the D is unclear. Germline values: CDR1 PRHDT, CDR2 FYEKMQ (reference sequence). The CDR3 length is 11 residues. The germline V and J ends were trimmed by 6 bases and 3 bases, with 5 bases remaining between them. DNA of the CDR3: TGTGCCAGCAGTCTAGACACTGAAGCTTTCTTT. Its translation is CASSLDTEAFF.

The chain has TRBV28 and TRBJ2-7; 8 nucleotides agree with TRBD1. The CDR3 covers 13 residues. Germline trimming cut 5 bases from V and 1 base from J; bases unmatched to any gene: 1. The germline CDR1 and CDR2 sequences are MDHEN and SYDVKM. The CDR3 reads CASSTGGSYEQYF. The CDR3 nucleotides are TGTGCCAGCAGTACAGGGGGGTCCTACGAGCAGTACTTC. The variable domain in full, with the rest retrieved from reference TRBV28 and TRBJ2-7, is DVKVTQSSRYLVKRTGEKVFLECVQDMDHENMFWYRQDPGLGLRLIYFSYDVKMKEKGDIPEGYSVSREKKERFSLILESASTNQTSMYLCASSTGGSYEQYFGPGTRLTVT.

The V and J genes are TRBV27 and TRBJ2-7; 10 bases match TRBD2. The ends lost 5 bases at V and 4 bases at J; junction bases unmatched: 2. Per the germline V gene, CDR1 is MNHEY and CDR2 is SMNVEV (reference sequence). The CDR3 consists of 13 residues. The CDR3 DNA sequence: TGTGCCAGCAGTAGGACTAGCGGATACGAGCAGTACTTC. This gives the protein CASSRTSGYEQYF.

The chain has TRBV7-9 and TRBJ2-1, with no clear D. Germline CDR1 reads SEHNR; CDR2 reads FQNEAQ (reference sequence). This CDR3 is built from 16 residues. Trimming removed 5 bases at V and 0 bases at J, with 14 bases between. Written as DNA, the CDR3 is TGTGCCAGCAGCCCCGCCGTCGCTAGCTCCTACAATGAGCAGTTCTTC. Translated: CASSPAVASSYNEQFF.

This clone occurred once. V gene TRBV2 combines with J gene TRBJ2-5; 12 bases fit TRBD2. The junction had 4 bases not matched to a gene; V was cut back by 6 bases and J by 5 bases. This CDR3 has 14 amino acids. Germline V gene sequence: CDR1 SNHLY, CDR2 FYNNEI. DNA for the CDR3: TGTGCCAGCAGCCTACTAGCGGGAGGTGAGACCCAGTACTTC. This sequence encodes CASSLLAGGETQYF.

V and J are TRBV19 and TRBJ1-5; possible D gene TRBD1, 5 bases. The length of the CDR3 is 15 residues. The germline V gene has CDR1 LNHDA and CDR2 SQIVND (reference sequence). The V end lost 10 bases, the J end lost 4 bases, and 20 bases lay between the germline ends. The CDR3 reads CATSRSMGPNQPQHF. The CDR3 DNA follows: TGTGCCACCTCCAGGAGTATGGGACCAAATCAGCCCCAGCATTTT.

CDR3 region: CASSPGQGETGELFF. The CDR3 DNA reads TGTGCCAGCAGTCCCGGGCAGGGAGAGACCGGGGAGCTGTTTTTT. The rearrangement links TRBV2 to TRBJ2-2; either TRBD1 or TRBD2 may fit D (5 bases each). Germline V CDR1 and CDR2: SNHLY, FYNNEI. CDR3 length: 15 amino acids. Deletions cut 5 bases from V and 5 bases from J, with 15 bases between.

J is TRBJ2-1 and V is TRBV11-2; D tentatively fits TRBD1 or TRBD2 (5 bases each). The CDR3 is 14 amino acids. Germline V CDR1 and CDR2: SGHAT, FQNNGV. Trimming removed 3 bases at V and 5 bases at J, with 11 bases between. CDR3 bases: TGTGCCAGCAGCTTGACCGGGGCCGACAATGAGCAGTTCTTC. This codes for CASSLTGADNEQFF.

As to this clone: Other DNA sequences in this specimen translate into the identical CDR3. This chain joins TRBV27 and TRBJ1-5; tentative D call: TRBD1 (5 bases). CDR1 and CDR2 (germline): MNHEY, SMNVEV (reference sequence). This CDR3 spans 14 amino acids. Trimming left V 2 bases short and J 0 bases short, with 5 bases between. Here the CDR3 reads CASSLRGSNQPQHF. The DNA of the CDR3 is TGTGCCAGCAGTTTAAGGGGTAGCAATCAGCCCCAGCATTTT.

The chain couples TRBV27 to TRBJ2-1; D is uncertain. There are 16 residues in the CDR3. The V gene lost 4 bases and the J gene lost 3 bases, with 16 bases spanning the gap. Germline assignment: CDR1 MNHEY and CDR2 SMNVEV (reference sequence). The CDR3 sequence: CASSSSLNWNYNEQFF. As DNA, the CDR3 is TGTGCCAGCAGTTCTAGTCTCAACTGGAACTACAATGAGCAGTTCTTC.

The gene calls are TRBV9 and TRBJ2-3; D ambiguous. Germline V lookup: CDR1 SGDLS, CDR2 YYNGEE. V was trimmed by 3 bases and J by 3 bases, leaving 2 bases between them. The CDR3 is made up of 11 amino acids. CDR3 residues: CASSETDTQYF. CDR3 DNA sequence: TGTGCCAGCAGCGAAACAGATACGCAGTATTTT. Based on the CDR3 plus reference TRBV9 and TRBJ2-3, the full variable domain is DSGVTQTPKHLITATGQRVTLRCSPRSGDLSVYWYQQSLDQGLQFLIQYYNGEERAKGNILERFSAQQFPDLHSELNLSSLELGDSALYFCASSETDTQYFGPGTRLTVL.

The genes are TRBV7-9 and TRBJ2-2; D ambiguous. The CDR3 sequence is 15 residues long. Germline V gene lookup returns CDR1 SEHNR and CDR2 FQNEAQ (reference sequence). V lost 2 bases, J lost 5 bases, and 12 bases lay in between. The CDR3 coding sequence is TGTGCCAGCAGCTTAATGGTCCTGGGGACCGGGGAGCTGTTTTTT. This sequence encodes CASSLMVLGTGELFF.

The genes are TRBV28 and TRBJ1-1; TRBD1 is a possible D gene (5 bases). The V end was cut by 7 bases, the J end by 3 bases, with 15 bases between. Germline loops: CDR1 MDHEN, CDR2 SYDVKM. This CDR3 spans 14 amino acids. The chain's CDR3 is CASIVGEGHTEAFF. CDR3 nucleotide sequence: TGTGCCAGCATCGTGGGAGAGGGGCACACTGAAGCTTTCTTT.

This chain connects TRBV11-3 to TRBJ2-3; D gene ambiguous. This CDR3 contains 15 residues. Trimming pared 4 bases from V and 0 bases from J, leaving 11 bases between. Germline-derived CDR1 and CDR2 are SGHNT and YENEEA. CDR3 sequence (DNA): TGTGCCAGCAGCTCCCACTTAGATAGCACAGATACGCAGTATTTT. It encodes CASSSHLDSTDTQYF.

This chain links TRBV5-4 with TRBJ2-2; weak D call: TRBD2 (7 bases). Between the trimmed V and J ends, which lost 3 bases and 6 bases, there was a span of 15 bases. The CDR3 is 15 amino acids. The germline gives CDR1 SGHNT, CDR2 YYREEE (reference sequence). Here the CDR3 reads CASSSTGGLAGELFF. CDR3 nucleotides: TGTGCCAGCAGCTCAACCGGGGGGCTCGCCGGGGAGCTGTTTTTT. Filled out from reference TRBV5-4 and TRBJ2-2, the complete variable domain reads ETGVTQSPTHLIKTRGQQVTLRCSSQSGHNTVSWYQQALGQGPQFIFQYYREEENGRGNFPPRFSGLQFPNYSSELNVNALELDDSALYLCASSSTGGLAGELFFGEGSRLTVL.

This clone showed up just once. V and J are TRBV19 and TRBJ2-7; the D gene is possibly TRBD1 (8 bases). The germline V gene has CDR1 LNHDA and CDR2 SQIVND (reference sequence). This CDR3 is 13 amino acids long. Trimming took 8 bases from V and 6 from J, leaving 17 bases between them. The CDR3 reads CASRNRGEGEQYF. The DNA of the CDR3 is TGTGCCAGTCGTAACAGGGGGGAGGGCGAGCAGTACTTC.

This sequence joins TRBV19 and TRBJ2-3; D may be TRBD2 (6 bases). CDR1 and CDR2 from the germline V gene are LNHDA and SQIVND (reference sequence). The V and J ends lost 5 bases and 2 bases respectively, with 17 bases between them. The CDR3 totals 16 residues. The CDR3: CASSESWEALTDTQYF. DNA of the CDR3: TGTGCCAGTAGTGAAAGCTGGGAGGCCCTCACAGATACGCAGTATTTT.

This clone was detected once. This chain links TRBV27 with TRBJ2-1; D is possibly TRBD1 (6 bases). Trimming shortened V by 5 bases and J by 7 bases, and 18 bases separated the two germline ends. CDR1 is MNHEY, CDR2 SMNVEV, per germline (reference sequence). The CDR3 is 15 residues long. The CDR3: CASSELVGTLNEQFF. In DNA, the CDR3 is TGTGCCAGCAGTGAGTTAGTCGGGACATTGAATGAGCAGTTCTTC.

The rearrangement joins TRBV27 to TRBJ2-1; 7 bases line up with TRBD1. The CDR3 runs 15 residues. In germline, CDR1 is MNHEY, CDR2 SMNVEV (reference sequence). Losses at the gene ends were 5 bases for V and 3 bases for J; bases not matched to a gene: 7. The CDR3 sequence is CASSHPGQNYNEQFF. The CDR3 coding sequence is TGTGCCAGCAGTCACCCGGGACAGAACTACAATGAGCAGTTCTTC.